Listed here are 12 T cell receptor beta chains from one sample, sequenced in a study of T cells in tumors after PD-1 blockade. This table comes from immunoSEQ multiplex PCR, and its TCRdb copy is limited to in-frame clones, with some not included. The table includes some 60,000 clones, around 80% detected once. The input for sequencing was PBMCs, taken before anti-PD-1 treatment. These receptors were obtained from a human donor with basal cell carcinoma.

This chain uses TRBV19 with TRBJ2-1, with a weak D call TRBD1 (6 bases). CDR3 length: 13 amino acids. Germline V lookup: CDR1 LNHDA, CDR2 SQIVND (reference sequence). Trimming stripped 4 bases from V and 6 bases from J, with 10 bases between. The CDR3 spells CASSKNRANEQFF. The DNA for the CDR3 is TGTGCCAGTAGTAAGAACAGGGCCAATGAGCAGTTCTTC. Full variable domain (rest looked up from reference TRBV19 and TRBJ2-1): DGGITQSPKYLFRKEGQNVTLSCEQNLNHDAMYWYRQDPGQGLRLIYYSQIVNDFQKGDIAEGYSVSREKKESFPLTVTSAQKNPTAFYLCASSKNRANEQFFGPGTRLTVL.

As DNA, the CDR3 is TGTGCCAGCAGCGTAGGGCGGGGGGTAAGCGGAGAGACCCAGTACTTC. Amino acids: CASSVGRGVSGETQYF. The gene calls are TRBV9 and TRBJ2-5; the match to TRBD2 covers 8 bases. V dropped 0 bases and J dropped 4; count of bases not matched to a gene: 8. Germline V CDR1 and CDR2: SGDLS, YYNGEE. The CDR3 spans 16 residues.

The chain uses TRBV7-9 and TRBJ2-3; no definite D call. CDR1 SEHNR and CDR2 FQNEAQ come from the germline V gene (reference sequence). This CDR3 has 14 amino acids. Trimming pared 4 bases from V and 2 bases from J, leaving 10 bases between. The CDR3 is CASSSFGDTDTQYF. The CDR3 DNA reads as TGTGCCAGCAGCTCCTTCGGTGACACAGATACGCAGTATTTT. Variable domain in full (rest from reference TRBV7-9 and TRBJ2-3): DTGVSQNPRHKITKRGQNVTFRCDPISEHNRLYWYRQTLGQGPEFLTYFQNEAQLEKSRLLSDRFSAERPKGSFSTLEIQRTEQGDSAMYLCASSSFGDTDTQYFGPGTRLTVL.

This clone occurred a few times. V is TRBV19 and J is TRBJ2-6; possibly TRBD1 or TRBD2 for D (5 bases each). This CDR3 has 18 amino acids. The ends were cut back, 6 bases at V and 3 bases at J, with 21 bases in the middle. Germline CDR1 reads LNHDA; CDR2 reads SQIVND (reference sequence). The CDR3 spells CASSVDIGAFGGANVLTF. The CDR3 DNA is TGTGCCAGTAGCGTTGACATCGGGGCCTTCGGTGGGGCCAACGTCCTGACTTTC.

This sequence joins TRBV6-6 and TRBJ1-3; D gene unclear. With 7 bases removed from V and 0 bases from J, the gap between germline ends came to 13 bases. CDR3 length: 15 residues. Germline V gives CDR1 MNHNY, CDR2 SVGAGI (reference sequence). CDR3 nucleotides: TGTGCCAGCACCCTCTCAGGCGTCTCTGGAAACACCATATATTTT. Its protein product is CASTLSGVSGNTIYF.

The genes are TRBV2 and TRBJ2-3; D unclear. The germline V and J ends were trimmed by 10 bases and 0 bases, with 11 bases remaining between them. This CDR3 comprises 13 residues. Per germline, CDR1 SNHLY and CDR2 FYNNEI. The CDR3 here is CATPAISTDTQYF. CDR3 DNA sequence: TGTGCCACCCCCGCGATTAGCACAGATACGCAGTATTTT.

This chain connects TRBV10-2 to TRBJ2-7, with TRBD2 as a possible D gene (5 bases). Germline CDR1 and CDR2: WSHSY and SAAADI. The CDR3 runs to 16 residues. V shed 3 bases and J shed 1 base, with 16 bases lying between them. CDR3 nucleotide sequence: TGCGCCAGCAGTGAATTCGCCAAGGAGGCATCCTACGAGCAGTACTTC. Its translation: CASSEFAKEASYEQYF.

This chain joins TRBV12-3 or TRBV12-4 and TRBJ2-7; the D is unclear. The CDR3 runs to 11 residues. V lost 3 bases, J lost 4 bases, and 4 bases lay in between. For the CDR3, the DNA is TGTGCCAGCAGTTTGACGTACGAGCAGTACTTC. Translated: CASSLTYEQYF.

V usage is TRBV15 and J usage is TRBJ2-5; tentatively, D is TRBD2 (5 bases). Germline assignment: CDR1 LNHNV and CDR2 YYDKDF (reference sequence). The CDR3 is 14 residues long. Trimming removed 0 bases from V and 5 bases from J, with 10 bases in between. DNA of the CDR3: TGTGCCACCAGCAGAGAGCGTAGAGGGGAGACCCAGTACTTC. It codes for CATSRERRGETQYF.

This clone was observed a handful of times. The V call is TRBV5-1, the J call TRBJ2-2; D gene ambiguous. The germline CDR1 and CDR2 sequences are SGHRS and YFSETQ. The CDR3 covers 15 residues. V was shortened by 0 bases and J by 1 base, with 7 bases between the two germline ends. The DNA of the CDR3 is TGCGCCAGCAGCTTGGATACGAGGAACACCGGGGAGCTGTTTTTT. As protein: CASSLDTRNTGELFF.

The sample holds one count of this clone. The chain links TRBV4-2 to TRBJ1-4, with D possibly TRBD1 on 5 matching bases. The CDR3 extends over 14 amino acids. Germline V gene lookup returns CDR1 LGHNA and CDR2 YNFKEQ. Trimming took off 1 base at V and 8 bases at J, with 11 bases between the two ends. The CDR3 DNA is TGTGCCAGCAGCCAAGGGGGCGCAGGAGAAAAACTGTTTTTT. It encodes CASSQGGAGEKLFF.

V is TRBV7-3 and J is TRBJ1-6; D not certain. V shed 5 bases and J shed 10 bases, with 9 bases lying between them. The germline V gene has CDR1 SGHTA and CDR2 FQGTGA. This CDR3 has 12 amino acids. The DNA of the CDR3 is TGTGCCAGCAGCGAAGATACCTCACCCCTCCACTTT. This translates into CASSEDTSPLHF.